These 24 T cell receptor beta chains originate from one sample sequenced in a study of CD4 T cells in relation to SARS-CoV-2 and coronaviruses (dated by TCRdb to about 2021). The library came from the immunoSEQ multiplex PCR assay. This is the immuneACCESS table as TCRdb keeps it, with only in-frame sequences that have V and J called. A part of the clones is gone; compared with another copy, unresolved V genes explain less than half, and the rest is unexplained. For this sample there are about 19,000 clones; 77% appear just once. The top ten clones comprise approximately 23% of the sample. Their recognized antigens are unknown. CD4+ T cells from unexposed donors were collected before the COVID-19 pandemic (2011-2018). The EasySep CD4+ T cell isolation kit was used to isolate CD4+ T cells once the cultures had run for about 11 days. Sequencing was carried out using CD4+ T cells from PBMCs, cultured in vitro. The receptors originated from a human donor in good health.

The CDR3 protein is CASSTQGGNSPLHF. The CDR3 region has the DNA TGTGCCAGTAGTACACAGGGGGGGAATTCACCCCTCCACTTT. V usage is TRBV19 and J usage is TRBJ1-6, with TRBD1 matching over 8 bases. Unmatched junction bases numbered 3, after V lost 4 bases and J lost 7 bases. Germline CDR1 is LNHDA and CDR2 is SQIVND (reference sequence). The CDR3 totals 14 residues.

The V and J genes are TRBV19 and TRBJ1-5; a weak D match, TRBD1 (6 bases). V shed 1 base and J shed 4 bases, with 8 bases lying between them. In germline, CDR1 is LNHDA, CDR2 SQIVND (reference sequence). The CDR3 is 14 residues long. For the CDR3, the DNA is TGTGCCAGTAGTATAGCGGGACAAAATCAGCCCCAGCATTTT. Protein product: CASSIAGQNQPQHF. Drawing the rest from reference TRBV19 and TRBJ1-5, the complete variable domain is DGGITQSPKYLFRKEGQNVTLSCEQNLNHDAMYWYRQDPGQGLRLIYYSQIVNDFQKGDIAEGYSVSREKKESFPLTVTSAQKNPTAFYLCASSIAGQNQPQHFGDGTRLSIL.

The chain joins TRBV3-1 (or the pseudogene TRBV3-2) to TRBJ2-7; D not certain. The CDR3 is 12 amino acids. Germline V lookup: CDR1 LGHDT, CDR2 YNNKEL (reference sequence). V was pared by 6 bases and J by 2 bases, with 8 bases between. DNA of the CDR3: TGTGCCAGCAGTGGGTACCCCTACGAGCAGTACTTC. This encodes CASSGYPYEQYF.

The gene calls are TRBV6-6 and TRBJ1-2; maybe TRBD1 (5 bases). The CDR3 has 12 residues. Germline values: CDR1 MNHNY, CDR2 SVGAGI (reference sequence). The V gene lost 5 bases and the J gene lost 4 bases, with 8 bases spanning the gap. The CDR3 DNA follows: TGTGCCAGCAGTCTGACAGTCTATGGCTACACCTTC. This codes for CASSLTVYGYTF.

The chain couples TRBV4-1 to TRBJ2-1; tentative D call: TRBD1 (6 bases). This CDR3 has 17 residues. V gave up 2 bases and J gave up 6 bases, with 20 bases separating them. Germline V gene data show CDR1 as MGHRA and CDR2 as YSYEKL. CDR3: CASSQPGMRRGGNEQFF. CDR3 sequence (DNA): TGCGCCAGCAGCCAACCAGGGATGAGGAGAGGGGGCAATGAGCAGTTCTTC.

The genes are TRBV7-9 and TRBJ1-1; no definite D call. Per germline, CDR1 SEHNR and CDR2 FQNEAQ (reference sequence). CDR3 length equals 14 residues. Trimming stripped 3 bases from V and 3 bases from J, with 11 bases between. This CDR3 is CASSFLAVYTEAFF. The DNA of the CDR3 is TGTGCCAGCAGCTTCCTCGCGGTTTACACTGAAGCTTTCTTT.

The J gene is TRBJ1-4, the V gene TRBV19, with D possibly being TRBD1 (6 bases). CDR1 and CDR2 (germline): LNHDA, SQIVND (reference sequence). The CDR3 has 15 residues. V was cut by 3 bases and J by 6 bases, with 14 bases left in between. CDR3 region: CASSMPGGQHEKLFF. The CDR3 coding sequence is TGTGCCAGTAGTATGCCGGGGGGCCAGCATGAAAAACTGTTTTTT.

The V gene is TRBV30, the J gene TRBJ2-1, with D possibly matching TRBD1 (6 bases). The germline V gene has CDR1 GTSNPN and CDR2 SVGIG (reference sequence). This CDR3 has 11 amino acids. Trimming took 4 bases from V and 12 from J, leaving 13 bases between them. DNA for the CDR3: TGTGCCTGGACGACGGTCAGGGGGCAGTTCTTC. This encodes CAWTTVRGQFF.

This clone has a single count. The chain links TRBV9 to TRBJ1-1, with TRBD1 matching over 11 bases. This CDR3 has 15 amino acids. With 4 bases clipped from V and 5 bases from J, the junction kept 7 bases outside the gene matches. Germline V gene lookup returns CDR1 SGDLS and CDR2 YYNGEE. CDR3 sequence reads: CASSTDRGLETEAFF. Written as DNA, the CDR3 is TGTGCCAGCAGCACGGACAGGGGGCTAGAAACTGAAGCTTTCTTT. The whole variable domain, filled in from reference TRBV9 and TRBJ1-1, reads DSGVTQTPKHLITATGQRVTLRCSPRSGDLSVYWYQQSLDQGLQFLIQYYNGEERAKGNILERFSAQQFPDLHSELNLSSLELGDSALYFCASSTDRGLETEAFFGQGTRLTVV.

This chain links TRBV20-1 with TRBJ1-1; D is perhaps TRBD1 (5 bases). Trimming took 3 bases from V and 1 from J, leaving 12 bases between them. The CDR3 consists of 14 residues. Germline-derived CDR1 and CDR2 are DFQATT and SNEGSKA (reference sequence). The CDR3 loop is CSASGAGQNTEAFF. The CDR3 region has the DNA TGCAGTGCTAGTGGTGCCGGACAGAACACTGAAGCTTTCTTT.

Only a few counts were recorded for this clone. The rearrangement joins TRBV7-2 to TRBJ2-7; 7 nucleotides line up with TRBD2. J gave up 4 bases and V 5 bases, and 8 bases lay outside the gene matches. The germline CDR1 and CDR2 sequences are SGHTA and FQGNSA. CDR3 length: 14 residues. CDR3 coding DNA: TGTGCCAGCAGCACCAGAGCGGGGCAGTACGAGCAGTACTTC. Encoded protein: CASSTRAGQYEQYF.

The chain uses TRBV5-5 and TRBJ2-1, with D uncertain. V dropped 4 bases and J dropped 8 bases, with 10 bases sitting between them. The CDR3 has 12 residues. CDR1 is SGHKS and CDR2 is YYEKEE in the germline V gene (reference sequence). Here the CDR3 reads CASSHEMDEQFF. The CDR3 nucleotides read TGTGCCAGCAGCCACGAGATGGATGAGCAGTTCTTC. The entire variable domain, with the rest obtained from reference TRBV5-5 and TRBJ2-1, is as follows: DAGVTQSPTHLIKTRGQQVTLRCSPISGHKSVSWYQQVLGQGPQFIFQYYEKEERGRGNFPDRFSARQFPNYSSELNVNALLLGDSALYLCASSHEMDEQFFGPGTRLTVL.

The chain employs TRBV6-4 and TRBJ2-1; perhaps TRBD2 as D (5 bases). CDR1 MRHNA and CDR2 SNTAGT come from the germline V gene. Trimming took off 4 bases at V and 8 bases at J, with 15 bases between the two ends. The CDR3 consists of 14 residues. The CDR3 is CASSVNNGIDEQFF. For the CDR3, the DNA is TGTGCCAGCAGTGTTAATAACGGGATCGATGAGCAGTTCTTC.

This clone turned up a few times. This rearrangement joins TRBV10-3 to TRBJ1-2; D uncertain. Trimming cost V 4 bases and J 4 bases, with 7 bases left between them. Per the germline V gene, CDR1 is ENHRY and CDR2 is SYGVKD. CDR3 length: 12 residues. Here the CDR3 DNA reads TGTGCCATCAGTGGCCCAGGCTATGGCTACACCTTC. Protein product: CAISGPGYGYTF.

This chain links TRBV19 with TRBJ1-5, with unresolved D. Germline V gene data show CDR1 as LNHDA and CDR2 as SQIVND (reference sequence). Between the trimmed V and J ends, which lost 10 bases and 3 bases, there was a span of 13 bases. This CDR3 spans 13 amino acids. The CDR3 DNA sequence: TGTGCCACCGCCCGAGGATCCAATCAGCCCCAGCATTTT. This encodes CATARGSNQPQHF.

The chain recombines TRBV19 with TRBJ1-6; D possibly corresponds to TRBD1 (6 bases). Germline values: CDR1 LNHDA, CDR2 SQIVND (reference sequence). V gave up 0 bases and J gave up 9 bases, with 12 bases separating them. The CDR3 is 15 residues long. The CDR3: CASSIDAQGGSPLHF. The CDR3 nucleotides are TGTGCCAGTAGTATAGATGCACAGGGAGGTTCACCCCTCCACTTT.

Concerning this clone itself: An end of the junction does not agree with germline; a read error may underlie this. The V call is TRBV4-1, the J call TRBJ1-2; perhaps TRBD1 as D (5 bases). The germline CDR1 and CDR2 sequences are MGHRA and YSYEKL. This CDR3 has 14 residues. The CDR3 coding sequence is TGCGCCAGCAGCCGCATCCCGGGACCGCTATTGAGAGCCTTC. Protein sequence: CASSRIPGPLLRAF.

This clone was seen a few times. V usage is TRBV5-6 and J usage is TRBJ2-1; TRBD2 aligns across 9 bases. J gave up 9 bases and V 0 bases, and 4 bases lay outside the gene matches. CDR1 and CDR2 from the germline V gene are SGHDT and YYEEEE. This CDR3 region has 14 residues. This CDR3 is CASSLGGGAGEQFF. The DNA for the CDR3 is TGTGCCAGCAGCTTGGGCGGGGGGGCCGGTGAGCAGTTCTTC.

This clone was recorded a few times. V gene TRBV12-3 or TRBV12-4 combines with J gene TRBJ2-3; D gene ambiguous. Trimming left V 1 base short and J 4 bases short, with 3 bases between. This CDR3 contains 12 residues. The CDR3 DNA reads as TGTGCCAGCAGTTTAGTCGCAGATACGCAGTATTTT. Its protein is CASSLVADTQYF.

The chain employs TRBV9 and TRBJ2-3, with 8 positions matching TRBD2. CDR1 is SGDLS and CDR2 is YYNGEE in the germline V gene. V lost 3 bases and J lost 4; bases outside the gene matches: 19. There are 19 residues in the CDR3. The CDR3 DNA sequence: TGTGCCAGCAGCGCCACGATGGGGGCTAGCGGGCCTGGGGCAGATACGCAGTATTTT. It encodes CASSATMGASGPGADTQYF.

The V call is TRBV4-1, the J call TRBJ2-2; a possible D gene is TRBD1 (5 bases). This CDR3 region has 16 residues. Looked up from germline, CDR1 is MGHRA and CDR2 is YSYEKL. V lost 6 bases and J 2 bases, leaving 16 bases between the germline ends. The CDR3 bases are TGCGCCAGCAGACACCTTTACAGGAGCAACACCGGGGAGCTGTTTTTT. This gives the protein CASRHLYRSNTGELFF.

This chain links TRBV4-3 with TRBJ2-5, with TRBD1 matching 10 bases. The CDR3 is made up of 15 amino acids. The V segment lost 4 bases and the J segment 4 bases; nucleotides outside the gene matches: 6. CDR1 LGHNA and CDR2 YSLEER come from the germline V gene. CDR3 protein: CASSPGQGTPETQYF. As DNA, the CDR3 is TGCGCCAGCAGCCCGGGACAGGGGACCCCAGAGACCCAGTACTTC.

The chain is built from TRBV5-1 and TRBJ1-4, with D perhaps matching TRBD1 (6 bases). CDR1 is SGHRS and CDR2 is YFSETQ in the germline V gene. V was pared by 3 bases and J by 2 bases, with 11 bases between. There are 15 residues in the CDR3. CDR3: CASSSEGQTNEKLFF. The CDR3 DNA is TGCGCCAGCAGCTCCGAAGGACAGACTAATGAAAAACTGTTTTTT.

The V gene is TRBV30, the J gene TRBJ1-2; D ambiguous. This CDR3 region has 13 residues. Looked up from germline, CDR1 is GTSNPN and CDR2 is SVGIG (reference sequence). V was shortened by 0 bases and J by 5 bases, with 10 bases between the two germline ends. The CDR3 here is CAWSVVPAYGYTF. CDR3 DNA: TGTGCCTGGAGTGTAGTCCCCGCTTATGGCTACACCTTC.